This passage covers 23 T cell receptor beta chains from one sample sequenced in a study of cytomegalovirus exposure and HLA in healthy donors. The repertoire was sequenced with immunoSEQ multiplex PCR; TCRdb's copy has only in-frame clones and lacks some. The sample lists about 270,000 clones; around 85% were seen once. Source material: PBMCs. Receptor source: a woman younger than 35 in good health and CMV-seronegative.

This clone was detected only once. The V gene is TRBV4-3, the J gene TRBJ2-7; D call uncertain. This CDR3 is 14 amino acids long. Trimming took 4 bases from V and 0 from J, leaving 10 bases between them. Germline V gene lookup returns CDR1 LGHNA and CDR2 YSLEER. The CDR3 spells CASSRNRDSYEQYF. For the CDR3, the DNA is TGCGCCAGCAGCCGGAACAGAGACTCCTACGAGCAGTACTTC.

The CDR3, as DNA: TGTGCCACCAGCAGACACTGGACAGGGTATGACTATGGCTACACCTTC. Its protein product is CATSRHWTGYDYGYTF. The genes are TRBV15 and TRBJ1-2; TRBD1 matches at 8 bases. V dropped 2 bases and J dropped 3; count of bases not matched to a gene: 8. Per the germline V gene, CDR1 is LNHNV and CDR2 is YYDKDF (reference sequence). The CDR3 sequence is 16 residues long.

The chain links TRBV5-1 to TRBJ1-4, with 10 positions matching TRBD1. The CDR3 covers 13 residues. V lost 7 bases and J lost 8; bases outside the gene matches: 5. Germline V gene lookup returns CDR1 SGHRS and CDR2 YFSETQ. This CDR3 is CASGGTGDEKLFF. The CDR3 DNA reads TGCGCCAGCGGCGGGACAGGGGACGAAAAACTGTTTTTT. Looking up the rest from reference TRBV5-1 and TRBJ1-4 gives the full variable domain: KAGVTQTPRYLIKTRGQQVTLSCSPISGHRSVSWYQQTPGQGLQFLFEYFSETQRNKGNFPGRFSGRQFSNSRSEMNVSTLELGDSALYLCASGGTGDEKLFFGSGTQLSVL.

A few counts support this clone. The genes are TRBV29-1 and TRBJ1-5; 7 bases fit TRBD1. CDR1 SQVTM and CDR2 ANQGSEA come from the germline V gene. V was clipped by 6 bases and J by 6 bases; unmatched bases: 11. This CDR3 is built from 14 residues. The CDR3 protein is CSVLTQGMGQPQHF. CDR3 DNA sequence: TGCAGCGTGCTGACACAGGGGATGGGTCAGCCCCAGCATTTT.

This clone was recorded once. The rearrangement links TRBV28 to TRBJ1-5, with 8 bases aligning to TRBD1. The germline CDR1 and CDR2 sequences are MDHEN and SYDVKM. The CDR3 length is 14 residues. After removal of 6 bases from V and 3 bases from J, the junction contained 4 bases not matched to a gene. DNA for the CDR3: TGTGCCAGCAGATGGACAGGGAACAATCAGCCCCAGCATTTT. Translation: CASRWTGNNQPQHF.

The V and J genes are TRBV4-3 and TRBJ2-5, with 10 bases matching TRBD1. The CDR3 totals 16 residues. CDR1 and CDR2 from the germline V gene are LGHNA and YSLEER. The J segment lost 5 bases and the V segment lost 3 bases, leaving 9 bases of the junction unmatched. The CDR3 DNA is TGCGCCAGCAGCCACGACAGGGGGCGAAGTGGGGAGACCCAGTACTTC. Protein: CASSHDRGRSGETQYF.

This clone was counted a few times. The chain links TRBV19 to TRBJ2-1; 8 positions agree with TRBD1. V gave up 6 bases and J gave up 8 bases; unmatched junction bases: 6. Germline CDR1 reads LNHDA; CDR2 reads SQIVND (reference sequence). This CDR3 region has 13 residues. The CDR3 reads CASRGQGAYEQFF. CDR3 coding DNA: TGTGCCAGTAGAGGGCAGGGGGCGTATGAGCAGTTCTTC.

This chain's CDR3 is CASSERGANLYNEQFF. Written as DNA, the CDR3 is TGTGCCAGCAGTGAGCGAGGAGCCAACCTTTACAATGAGCAGTTCTTC. The chain uses TRBV27 and TRBJ2-1, with D hard to call. V shed 5 bases and J shed 4 bases, with 18 bases lying between them. This CDR3 comprises 16 residues. Germline-derived CDR1 and CDR2 are MNHEY and SMNVEV (reference sequence).

The chain combines TRBV10-3 with TRBJ2-7, with 12 bases lining up with TRBD2. The CDR3 runs 13 residues. The V gene end was trimmed by 6 bases and the J gene end by 5 bases; junction bases not matched to a gene: 2. The germline gives CDR1 ENHRY, CDR2 SYGVKD. CDR3 DNA sequence: TGTGCCATCAGAACTAGCGGGGGGCACGAGCAGTACTTC. Its protein is CAIRTSGGHEQYF.

This rearrangement joins TRBV11-2 to TRBJ2-6, with D maybe TRBD2 (6 bases). The CDR3 has 18 amino acids. Trimming left V 5 bases short and J 0 bases short, with 17 bases between. Germline CDR1 is SGHAT and CDR2 is FQNNGV. CDR3 bases: TGTGCCAGCAGCCATTATACGGGGACTTACTCTGGGGCCAACGTCCTGACTTTC. Encoded protein: CASSHYTGTYSGANVLTF.

The chain couples TRBV4-2 to TRBJ1-2, with TRBD1 identical over 7 bases. The CDR3 consists of 14 residues. Germline V gives CDR1 LGHNA, CDR2 YNFKEQ. With V trimmed by 3 bases and J by 2 bases, 3 bases remained unmatched. The CDR3, as DNA: TGTGCCAGCAGCCAGGGGGGACAGAACTATGGCTACACCTTC. Its translation is CASSQGGQNYGYTF.

The genes are TRBV4-3 and TRBJ1-2; TRBD1 is a possible D gene (5 bases). Between the trimmed V and J ends, which lost 0 bases and 4 bases, there was a span of 12 bases. The CDR3 runs 15 residues. The V gene's germline CDR1 is LGHNA and CDR2 YSLEER. CDR3 in amino acids: CASSQEGAPGYGYTF. CDR3 DNA sequence: TGCGCCAGCAGCCAAGAAGGGGCGCCGGGCTATGGCTACACCTTC.

The genes are TRBV5-4 and TRBJ1-6; tentatively, D is TRBD1 (5 bases). Germline V gene sequence: CDR1 SGHNT, CDR2 YYREEE (reference sequence). CDR3 size: 14 residues. Trimming pared 0 bases from V and 7 bases from J, leaving 8 bases between. The CDR3 DNA follows: TGTGCCAGCAGCTTGGAACAGGCAAATTCACCCCTCCACTTT. As protein: CASSLEQANSPLHF.

The chain uses TRBV6-1 and TRBJ1-3; D remains unclear. Germline V lookup: CDR1 MNHNS, CDR2 SASEGT. The ends were cut back, 7 bases at V and 4 bases at J, with 8 bases in the middle. The CDR3 spans 12 residues. DNA for the CDR3: TGTGCCAGCACCCGGAGCGGAAACACCATATATTTT. Translation: CASTRSGNTIYF.

The chain uses TRBV5-1 and TRBJ1-2; D may be TRBD1 (5 bases). CDR3 size: 14 residues. V dropped 4 bases and J dropped 2 bases, with 12 bases sitting between them. Germline loops: CDR1 SGHRS, CDR2 YFSETQ. The CDR3 region has the DNA TGCGCCAGCAGCGACCAATCAGGGAACTATGGCTACACCTTC. It translates to CASSDQSGNYGYTF. The entire variable domain, with the rest obtained from reference TRBV5-1 and TRBJ1-2, is as follows: KAGVTQTPRYLIKTRGQQVTLSCSPISGHRSVSWYQQTPGQGLQFLFEYFSETQRNKGNFPGRFSGRQFSNSRSEMNVSTLELGDSALYLCASSDQSGNYGYTFGSGTRLTVV.

The V gene is TRBV6-1, the J gene TRBJ2-2, with 8 bases lining up with TRBD2. The CDR3 length is 15 residues. J lost 1 base, V lost 4 bases, and 2 bases had no gene match. Germline V CDR1 and CDR2: MNHNS, SASEGT. CDR3 nucleotides: TGTGCCAGCAGTGCCGGGACTAGGAACACCGGGGAGCTGTTTTTT. It translates to CASSAGTRNTGELFF.

J is TRBJ1-2 and V is TRBV7-2; D gene ambiguous. This CDR3 spans 12 amino acids. V was cut by 6 bases and J by 5 bases, with 10 bases left in between. CDR1 and CDR2 from the germline V gene are SGHTA and FQGNSA. CDR3 DNA sequence: TGTGCCAGCAGTTTCGACATATATGGCTACACCTTC. Translated: CASSFDIYGYTF.

The chain recombines TRBV5-1 with TRBJ2-5; 9 nucleotides agree with TRBD2. CDR1 is SGHRS, CDR2 YFSETQ, per germline. This CDR3 contains 15 residues. Germline trimming cut 5 bases from V and 4 bases from J; bases unmatched to any gene: 9. The CDR3 sequence: CASRAPGGGGETQYF. The CDR3 coding sequence is TGCGCCAGCAGGGCCCCAGGCGGGGGGGGAGAGACCCAGTACTTC. The full variable domain, its missing parts supplied by reference TRBV5-1 and TRBJ2-5, is KAGVTQTPRYLIKTRGQQVTLSCSPISGHRSVSWYQQTPGQGLQFLFEYFSETQRNKGNFPGRFSGRQFSNSRSEMNVSTLELGDSALYLCASRAPGGGGETQYFGPGTRLLVL.

The chain carries TRBV7-8 and TRBJ1-1; maybe TRBD1 (6 bases). The CDR3 length is 15 residues. Trimming pared 5 bases from V and 4 bases from J, leaving 17 bases between. Looked up from germline, CDR1 is SGHVS and CDR2 is FQNEAQ. The CDR3 region has the DNA TGTGCCAGCAGCGCCCAAGAGGGGGGGAGCACTGAAGCTTTCTTT. Translated, it gives CASSAQEGGSTEAFF.

The chain carries TRBV28 and TRBJ2-7, with TRBD1 identical over 7 bases. The V segment lost 3 bases and the J segment 1 base; nucleotides outside the gene matches: 6. From germline, CDR1 is MDHEN and CDR2 SYDVKM. This CDR3 region has 15 residues. The chain's CDR3 is CASSFPPRGSYEQYF. The CDR3 DNA is TGTGCCAGCAGTTTCCCCCCCAGGGGGTCCTACGAGCAGTACTTC.

The chain employs TRBV7-2 and TRBJ2-5, with a possible D match to TRBD1 (6 bases). Germline V CDR1 and CDR2: SGHTA, FQGNSA. The CDR3 length is 14 residues. Deletions cut 1 base from V and 4 bases from J, with 10 bases between. The CDR3 protein is CASSLVGRGETQYF. CDR3 bases: TGTGCCAGCAGCTTAGTGGGCAGGGGAGAGACCCAGTACTTC.

This clone has only a few counts. The J gene is TRBJ2-1, the V gene TRBV9, with TRBD1 matching over 7 bases. V shed 0 bases and J 7 bases; nucleotides not matched to a gene: 4. CDR1 SGDLS and CDR2 YYNGEE come from the germline V gene. The CDR3 length is 14 residues. CDR3 region: CASSVAWDSNEQFF. CDR3 bases: TGTGCCAGCAGCGTAGCTTGGGACAGTAATGAGCAGTTCTTC.

This chain uses TRBV6-5 with TRBJ1-2; D is unclear. The V and J ends lost 6 bases and 3 bases respectively, with 8 bases between them. CDR1 is MNHEY and CDR2 is SVGAGI in the germline V gene. The CDR3 consists of 12 residues. The CDR3 nucleotides are TGTGCCAGCAGGCGATTCGACTATGGCTACACCTTC. As protein: CASRRFDYGYTF.